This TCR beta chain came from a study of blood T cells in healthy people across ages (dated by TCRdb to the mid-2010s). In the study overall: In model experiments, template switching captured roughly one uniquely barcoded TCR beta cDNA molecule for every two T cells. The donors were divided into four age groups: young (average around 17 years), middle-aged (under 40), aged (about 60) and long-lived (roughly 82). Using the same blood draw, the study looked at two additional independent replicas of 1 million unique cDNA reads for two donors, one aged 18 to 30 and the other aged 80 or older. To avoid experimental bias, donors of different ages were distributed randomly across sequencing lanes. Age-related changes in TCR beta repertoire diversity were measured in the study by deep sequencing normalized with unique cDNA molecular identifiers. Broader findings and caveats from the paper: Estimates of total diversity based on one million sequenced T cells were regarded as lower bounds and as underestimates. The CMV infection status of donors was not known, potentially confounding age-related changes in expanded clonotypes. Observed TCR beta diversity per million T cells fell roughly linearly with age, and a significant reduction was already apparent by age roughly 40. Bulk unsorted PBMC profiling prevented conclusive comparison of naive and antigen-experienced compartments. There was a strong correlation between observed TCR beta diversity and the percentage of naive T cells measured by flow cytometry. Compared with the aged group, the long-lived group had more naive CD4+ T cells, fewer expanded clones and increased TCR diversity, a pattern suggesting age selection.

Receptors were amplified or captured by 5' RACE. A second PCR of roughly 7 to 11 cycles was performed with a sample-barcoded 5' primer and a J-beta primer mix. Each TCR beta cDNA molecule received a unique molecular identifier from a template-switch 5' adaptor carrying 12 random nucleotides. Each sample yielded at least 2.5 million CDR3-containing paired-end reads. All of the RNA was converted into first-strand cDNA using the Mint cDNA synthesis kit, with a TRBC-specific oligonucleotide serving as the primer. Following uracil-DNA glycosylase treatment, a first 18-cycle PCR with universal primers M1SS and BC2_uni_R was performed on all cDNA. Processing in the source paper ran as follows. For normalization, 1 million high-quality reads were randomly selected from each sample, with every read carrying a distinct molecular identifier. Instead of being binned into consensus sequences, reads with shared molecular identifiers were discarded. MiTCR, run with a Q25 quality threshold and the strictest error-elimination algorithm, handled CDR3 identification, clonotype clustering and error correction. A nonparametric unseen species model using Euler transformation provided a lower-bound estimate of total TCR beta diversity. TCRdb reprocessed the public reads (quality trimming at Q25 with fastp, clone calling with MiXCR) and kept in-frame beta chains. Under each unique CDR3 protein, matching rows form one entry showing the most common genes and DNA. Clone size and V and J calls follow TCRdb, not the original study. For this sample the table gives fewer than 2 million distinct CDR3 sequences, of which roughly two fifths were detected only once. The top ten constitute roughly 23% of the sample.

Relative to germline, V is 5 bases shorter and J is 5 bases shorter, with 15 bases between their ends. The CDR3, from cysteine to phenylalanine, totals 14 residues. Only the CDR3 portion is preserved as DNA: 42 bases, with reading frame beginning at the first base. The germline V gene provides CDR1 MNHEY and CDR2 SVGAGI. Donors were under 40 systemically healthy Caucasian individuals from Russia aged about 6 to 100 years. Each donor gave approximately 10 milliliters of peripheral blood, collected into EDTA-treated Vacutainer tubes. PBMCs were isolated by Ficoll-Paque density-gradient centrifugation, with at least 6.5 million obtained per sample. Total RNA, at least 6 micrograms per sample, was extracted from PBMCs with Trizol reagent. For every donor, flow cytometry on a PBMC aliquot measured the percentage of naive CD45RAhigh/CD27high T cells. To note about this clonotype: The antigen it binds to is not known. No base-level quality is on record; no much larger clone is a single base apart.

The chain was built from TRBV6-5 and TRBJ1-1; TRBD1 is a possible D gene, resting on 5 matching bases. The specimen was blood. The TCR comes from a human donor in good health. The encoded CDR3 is CASSTIGGYTEAFF. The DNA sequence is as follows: TGTGCCAGCAGTACCATTGGGGGATATACTGAAGCTTTCTTT.